The entry below gives a single TCR beta chain sequence along with its context. Treatment given: roughly 18 received Ad26.COV2.S at low or high dose, single or two shots; 5 received placebo; per-sample allocation not given. Each sample was drawn 63 days after the first injection (of vaccine or placebo). These data belong to a study of Ad26.COV2.S vaccination and SARS-CoV-2 variants. TCRdb's copy holds only in-frame clones and misses some; the assay was immunoSEQ multiplex PCR. The repertoire holds hundreds of thousands of clones, with about 91% as singletons. The specimen comprised peripheral blood, sampled in a trial of Ad26.COV2.S vaccine versus placebo. The sequence came from a person between 18 and 65 years old who received the Ad26.COV2.S COVID-19 vaccine or a placebo.

The CDR3 here is CAISAQRVVYNEQFF. The CDR3 DNA is TGTGCCATCAGTGCTCAGCGGGTAGTTTACAATGAGCAGTTCTTC. The gene calls are TRBV10-3 and TRBJ2-1; TRBD2 might be the D (6 bases). Between the trimmed V and J ends, which lost 4 bases and 4 bases, there was a span of 14 bases. CDR3 length: 15 residues. The germline V gene has CDR1 ENHRY and CDR2 SYGVKD.